These 3 T cell receptor beta chains were sequenced from one sample in a study of CD8+CD57+ T cells in acquired aplastic anemia. For CDR3 and TCR beta VDJ profiling, genomic DNA was the template used. TCRdb recomputed calls from the reads with MiXCR, one row per CDR3 protein. Of more than 150,000 distinct CDR3 sequences listed, 46% are singletons. Sequencing used sorted CD4+, CD8+, or CD8+CD57+ T cells (not recorded which) from PBMCs. The receptors were gathered from a human donor in good health.

The chain recombines TRBV24-1 with TRBJ1-2, with D possibly being TRBD1 (5 bases). Germline assignment: CDR1 KGHDR and CDR2 SFDVKD. The V end lost 0 bases, the J end lost 14 bases, and 9 bases lay between the germline ends. The CDR3 extends over 11 amino acids. The CDR3 region is CATSDLVQVTF. As DNA, the CDR3 is TGTGCCACCAGTGATTTGGTACAGGTTACCTTC.

This clonotype was detected many times. The genes are TRBV29-1 and TRBJ2-2; TRBD1 aligns across 10 bases. The V gene's germline CDR1 is SQVTM and CDR2 ANQGSEA. V gave up 2 bases and J gave up 2 bases; unmatched junction bases: 2. CDR3 size: 15 residues. CDR3 in amino acids: CSVERDRGNTGELFF. The DNA for the CDR3 is TGCAGCGTTGAAAGGGACAGGGGTAACACCGGGGAGCTGTTTTTT.

This chain links TRBV28 with TRBJ1-2; a weak D match, TRBD1 (6 bases). The CDR3 length is 14 residues. Germline CDR1 reads MDHEN; CDR2 reads SYDVKM. V was shortened by 7 bases and J by 4 bases, with 16 bases between the two germline ends. CDR3 sequence (DNA): TGTGCCAGCATGGTTTATGGGGGCTTCTATGGCTACACCTTC. Translated, it gives CASMVYGGFYGYTF.